Presented here are 13 T cell receptor beta chains from one specimen sequenced in a study of neurological immune-mediated disorders. MiXCR, applied by TCRdb to the 5' RACE reads, yields one record per CDR3 protein. The sample records 15,000 or so distinct CDR3 sequences, approximately 21% being singletons. Sequencing used PBMCs. These receptors were obtained from a man aged 45 to 65 in good health.

This clonotype was seen ten or more times. The CDR3 reads CSARDRLGQFF. In nucleotides, the CDR3 is TGCAGTGCTAGAGACAGACTAGGGCAGTTCTTC. This chain joins TRBV20-1 and TRBJ2-1; maybe TRBD2 (6 bases). The CDR3 length is 11 residues. V was pared by 0 bases and J by 12 bases, with 9 bases between. Per germline, CDR1 DFQATT and CDR2 SNEGSKA (reference sequence).

By proportion, this clonotype is medium-sized. This chain connects TRBV25-1 to TRBJ1-1; TRBD1 aligns across 8 bases. The germline CDR1 and CDR2 sequences are MGHDK and SYGVNS. The V and J ends lost 8 bases and 5 bases, in that order; junction bases with no gene match: 7. The CDR3 runs to 13 residues. CDR3 in amino acids: CASGQGGETEAFF. The CDR3, as DNA: TGTGCCAGCGGACAGGGAGGAGAGACTGAAGCTTTCTTT.

This clonotype was counted between two and nine times. The CDR3 DNA follows: TGCGCCAGCAGCCCCGGGCCAGGGGCCTACAATGAGCAGTTCTTC. Encoded protein: CASSPGPGAYNEQFF. The genes are TRBV4-3 and TRBJ2-1, with a weak D call TRBD1 (6 bases). The V and J ends lost 4 bases and 2 bases respectively, with 12 bases between them. The CDR3 covers 15 residues. Germline V lookup: CDR1 LGHNA, CDR2 YSLEER.

This clonotype was counted at least ten times. The CDR3 DNA follows: TGTGCCAGCAGCTTAGTAGTGGGGAGCACAGATACGCAGTATTTT. Protein product: CASSLVVGSTDTQYF. V and J are TRBV7-2 and TRBJ2-3; D ambiguous. The CDR3 extends over 15 amino acids. Trimming stripped 1 base from V and 0 bases from J, with 8 bases between. The germline gives CDR1 SGHTA, CDR2 FQGNSA. The variable domain in full, completed from reference TRBV7-2 and TRBJ2-3, reads GAGVSQSPSNKVTEKGKDVELRCDPISGHTALYWYRQSLGQGLEFLIYFQGNSAPDKSGLPSDRFSAERTGGSVSTLTIQRTQQEDSAVYLCASSLVVGSTDTQYFGPGTRLTVL.

Many counts were recorded for this clonotype. The rearrangement uses TRBV20-1 and TRBJ2-3, with 8 bases aligning to TRBD2. J lost 5 bases, V lost 8 bases, and 12 bases had no gene match. Germline CDR1 is DFQATT and CDR2 is SNEGSKA (reference sequence). The CDR3 extends over 14 amino acids. The CDR3 is CSFRGGSGIDTQYF. For the CDR3, the DNA is TGCAGTTTCCGGGGGGGTAGCGGGATAGATACGCAGTATTTT.

In its sample, this clonotype is medium-sized. This sequence joins TRBV10-3 and TRBJ1-1; no clear D gene. The CDR3 contains 15 residues. V was clipped by 6 bases and J by 1 base, with 15 bases between them. Germline V gives CDR1 ENHRY, CDR2 SYGVKD. The CDR3 protein is CAIRDPTAGNTEAFF. The CDR3 bases are TGTGCCATCAGGGACCCTACAGCGGGGAACACTGAAGCTTTCTTT.

This clonotype was detected ten times or more. The chain couples TRBV25-1 to TRBJ2-1, with 10 bases lining up with TRBD2. Germline V gene lookup returns CDR1 MGHDK and CDR2 SYGVNS. Trimming removed 3 bases from V and 2 bases from J; junction bases left unmatched: 10. The CDR3 runs to 18 residues. The CDR3 DNA reads TGTGCCAGCAGTGATCACCTCTTTCTAGCGGGAGCCTACAATGAGCAGTTCTTC. This sequence encodes CASSDHLFLAGAYNEQFF.

This clonotype was seen ten or more times. The J gene is TRBJ1-1, the V gene TRBV15, with 10 positions matching TRBD1. V was pared by 3 bases and J by 0 bases, with 1 base of the junction left unmatched. Germline V gives CDR1 LNHNV, CDR2 YYDKDF (reference sequence). The CDR3 is 15 amino acids. The CDR3 coding sequence is TGTGCCACCAGCAGGGACAGGGGGTTGAACACTGAAGCTTTCTTT. This codes for CATSRDRGLNTEAFF. Full variable domain (remainder filled in from reference TRBV15 and TRBJ1-1): DAMVIQNPRYQVTQFGKPVTLSCSQTLNHNVMYWYQQKSSQAPKLLFHYYDKDFNNEADTPDNFQSRRPNTSFCFLDIRSPGLGDTAMYLCATSRDRGLNTEAFFGQGTRLTVV.

This clonotype was seen many times. The rearrangement links TRBV20-1 to TRBJ1-1; D gene uncertain. Trimming removed 1 base at V and 4 bases at J, with 10 bases between. The germline V gene has CDR1 DFQATT and CDR2 SNEGSKA (reference sequence). The CDR3 length is 13 residues. The chain's CDR3 is CSARAGASTEAFF. The CDR3 DNA is TGCAGTGCTAGAGCGGGCGCAAGCACTGAAGCTTTCTTT.

This clonotype was detected ten times or more. At one end, the junction sequence differs from germline, possibly due to a read error. The J gene is TRBJ2-3, the V gene TRBV20-1, with TRBD2 matching 7 bases. The CDR3 loop spans 14 amino acids. Germline CDR1 DFQATT, CDR2 SNEGSKA (reference sequence). The CDR3 DNA sequence: TGCAGTGCAAGAGCGCTAGCGGCCACAGATACGCAGTATTTT. It translates to CSARALAATDTQYF.

At least ten counts were recorded for this clonotype. This sequence joins TRBV12-3 or TRBV12-4 and TRBJ2-7, with a possible D match to TRBD1 (6 bases). V lost 5 bases to trimming and J lost 5 bases, with 10 bases between them. The CDR3 sequence is 12 residues long. CDR3 protein: CASSPGQNEQYF. In DNA form, the CDR3 reads TGTGCCAGCAGTCCGGGACAAAACGAGCAGTACTTC.

This clonotype was seen many times. This chain links TRBV20-1 with TRBJ1-1; D may be TRBD1 (6 bases). The CDR3 length is 16 residues. Germline lookup yields CDR1 DFQATT and CDR2 SNEGSKA (reference sequence). The V gene lost 1 base and the J gene lost 3 bases, with 18 bases spanning the gap. The CDR3 here is CSARARGRGDYTEAFF. The CDR3, as DNA: TGCAGTGCTAGAGCCAGGGGCCGGGGGGATTACACTGAAGCTTTCTTT.

This clonotype was recorded a few times. The V and J genes are TRBV20-1 and TRBJ2-7; 10 bases are shared with TRBD2. V was pared by 6 bases and J by 2 bases, with 7 bases of the junction left unmatched. The CDR3 spans 14 residues. Looked up from germline, CDR1 is DFQATT and CDR2 is SNEGSKA (reference sequence). The CDR3 coding sequence is TGCAGTGCGGGAGGAGCGGGAGGGGCCTACGAGCAGTACTTC. It encodes CSAGGAGGAYEQYF.